These 25 T cell receptor beta chains share one sample of origin, sequenced in a study of OX40 agonist ivuxolimab in advanced cancers. Profiling relied on immunoSEQ multiplex PCR, and the TCRdb table lists in-frame clones only, not all of them. The table includes fewer than 45,000 clones, 85% to 90% detected once. The sequenced sample was CD4+ or CD8+ T cells sorted from blood, obtained in a trial of the OX40 agonist ivuxolimab. Every receptor here comes from an adult with an advanced solid tumor such as melanoma, head and neck, liver or kidney cancer.

V gene TRBV11-2 combines with J gene TRBJ2-5; 7 nucleotides line up with TRBD2. CDR1 is SGHAT and CDR2 is FQNNGV in the germline V gene. Trimming removed 5 bases from V and 5 bases from J; junction bases left unmatched: 11. The CDR3 spans 15 residues. The chain's CDR3 is CASSLRLAGPETQYF. CDR3 bases: TGTGCCAGCAGCCTCAGACTAGCAGGCCCCGAGACCCAGTACTTC.

The chain uses TRBV6-5 and TRBJ2-7, with 8 bases matching TRBD2. CDR1 is MNHEY and CDR2 is SVGAGI in the germline V gene. The length of the CDR3 is 15 residues. The J segment lost 2 bases and the V segment lost 5 bases, leaving 8 bases of the junction unmatched. CDR3 coding DNA: TGTGCCAGCAGTGTCCCGGGACTAGGGGCCTACGAGCAGTACTTC. Residues: CASSVPGLGAYEQYF.

The chain carries TRBV27 and TRBJ1-5, with D unresolved. Germline CDR1 reads MNHEY; CDR2 reads SMNVEV (reference sequence). The CDR3 has 14 amino acids. V lost 5 bases and J lost 2, with 10 bases in between. The CDR3 reads CASSMGQGNQPQHF. In DNA, the CDR3 is TGTGCCAGCAGTATGGGCCAGGGCAATCAGCCCCAGCATTTT.

The chain links TRBV7-2 to TRBJ1-2; maybe TRBD1 (5 bases). Germline lookup yields CDR1 SGHTA and CDR2 FQGNSA. The length of the CDR3 is 14 residues. V gave up 2 bases and J gave up 5 bases, with 12 bases separating them. This CDR3 reads CASSLNPGRYGYTF. CDR3 in DNA: TGTGCCAGCAGCTTAAACCCAGGGAGGTATGGCTACACCTTC.

The CDR3 DNA reads as TGTGCCAGCAGTGAATCTGGGACTAGCGACGAGCAGTACTTC. Translating gives CASSESGTSDEQYF. The chain combines TRBV6-1 with TRBJ2-7; TRBD2 matches at 10 bases. V was pared by 2 bases and J by 5 bases, with 3 bases of the junction left unmatched. The CDR3 consists of 14 residues. The germline V gene has CDR1 MNHNS and CDR2 SASEGT.

This clone showed up just a few times. This chain joins TRBV5-1 and TRBJ1-2; D is unclear. V lost 4 bases and J 8 bases, leaving 15 bases between the germline ends. The CDR3 contains 13 residues. The germline V gene has CDR1 SGHRS and CDR2 YFSETQ. CDR3 sequence reads: CASSLSSREGYTF. The CDR3 nucleotides read TGCGCCAGCAGCCTAAGTAGCCGAGAGGGCTACACCTTC.

The gene calls are TRBV11-1 and TRBJ2-5; 8 bases line up with TRBD1. CDR3 length: 14 residues. J lost 1 base, V lost 4 bases, and 2 bases had no gene match. Germline V lookup: CDR1 SGHAT, CDR2 FQDESV (reference sequence). Written as DNA, the CDR3 is TGTGCCAGCAGCTCCGACAGGGGCCAAGAGACCCAGTACTTC. This gives the protein CASSSDRGQETQYF.

This clone has only one observation. The genes are TRBV30 and TRBJ2-2, with D perhaps TRBD1 (5 bases). V was pared by 2 bases and J by 5 bases, with 9 bases between. Looked up from germline, CDR1 is GTSNPN and CDR2 is SVGIG (reference sequence). The CDR3 extends over 13 amino acids. The CDR3 coding sequence is TGTGCCTGGAGTCTCAGGGAAACCGGGGAGCTGTTTTTT. Translated, it gives CAWSLRETGELFF.

The chain recombines TRBV6-1 with TRBJ1-3, with D unclear. V gave up 2 bases and J gave up 0 bases, with 8 bases separating them. Per germline, CDR1 MNHNS and CDR2 SASEGT. The CDR3 runs 15 residues. The CDR3 nucleotides read TGTGCCAGCAGTGAATCTGGCAGCTCTGGAAACACCATATATTTT. It is translated as CASSESGSSGNTIYF.

The J gene is TRBJ1-5, the V gene TRBV28; D is ambiguous. The germline V gene has CDR1 MDHEN and CDR2 SYDVKM. Trimming removed 9 bases from V and 7 bases from J, with 13 bases in between. This CDR3 contains 12 residues. This chain's CDR3 is CARSRGGQPQHF. The CDR3 DNA sequence: TGTGCCAGGTCGCGGGGAGGACAGCCCCAGCATTTT. Filled out from reference TRBV28 and TRBJ1-5, the complete variable domain reads DVKVTQSSRYLVKRTGEKVFLECVQDMDHENMFWYRQDPGLGLRLIYFSYDVKMKEKGDIPEGYSVSREKKERFSLILESASTNQTSMYLCARSRGGQPQHFGDGTRLSIL.

V gene TRBV9 combines with J gene TRBJ2-5; tentatively, D is TRBD1 or TRBD2 (5 bases each). CDR1 and CDR2 (germline): SGDLS, YYNGEE. CDR3 length equals 14 residues. V lost 0 bases and J lost 5, with 11 bases in between. This CDR3 reads CASSVAGQRETQYF. CDR3 nucleotides: TGTGCCAGCAGCGTAGCAGGGCAGCGGGAGACCCAGTACTTC.

J is TRBJ2-1 and V is TRBV5-4; the D call may be TRBD1 or TRBD2 (5 bases each). V was cut by 0 bases and J by 10 bases, with 17 bases left in between. The CDR3 totals 15 residues. Germline values: CDR1 SGHNT, CDR2 YYREEE (reference sequence). CDR3 region: CASSLAGTDLREQFF. The CDR3 region has the DNA TGTGCCAGCAGCTTGGCCGGGACGGACCTTCGGGAGCAGTTCTTC.

This chain uses TRBV19 with TRBJ1-2; unclear D gene. Germline V gene lookup returns CDR1 LNHDA and CDR2 SQIVND (reference sequence). This CDR3 is 15 amino acids long. V was pared by 3 bases and J by 1 base, with 12 bases between. CDR3 residues: CASSIRQADNYGYTF. The CDR3 DNA reads TGTGCCAGTAGTATTCGCCAGGCAGATAACTATGGCTACACCTTC.

The gene calls are TRBV19 and TRBJ1-6; perhaps TRBD1 as D (6 bases). Between the trimmed V and J ends, which lost 0 bases and 11 bases, there was a span of 14 bases. The CDR3 is 15 residues long. Per germline, CDR1 LNHDA and CDR2 SQIVND (reference sequence). CDR3 sequence reads: CASSIDPLRGAPLHF. The CDR3 DNA reads TGTGCCAGTAGTATAGACCCGCTTAGGGGGGCACCCCTCCACTTT. The full variable domain, its missing parts supplied by reference TRBV19 and TRBJ1-6, is DGGITQSPKYLFRKEGQNVTLSCEQNLNHDAMYWYRQDPGQGLRLIYYSQIVNDFQKGDIAEGYSVSREKKESFPLTVTSAQKNPTAFYLCASSIDPLRGAPLHFGNGTRLTVT.

The chain is built from TRBV6-1 and TRBJ1-2; D unclear. The germline V and J ends were trimmed by 1 base and 1 base, with 10 bases remaining between them. Germline V gives CDR1 MNHNS, CDR2 SASEGT. The CDR3 length is 15 residues. CDR3 bases: TGTGCCAGCAGTGAAGGGCGCCACAATAACTATGGCTACACCTTC. This encodes CASSEGRHNNYGYTF.

V is TRBV6-4 and J is TRBJ2-1, with D perhaps matching TRBD1 or TRBD2 (5 bases each). The V end was cut by 4 bases, the J end by 14 bases, with 27 bases between. Germline assignment: CDR1 MRHNA and CDR2 SNTAGT. The CDR3 runs to 16 residues. CDR3 residues: CASSAAPPGTRRLKFF. In DNA form, the CDR3 reads TGTGCCAGCAGTGCCGCCCCCCCCGGGACCCGTAGGTTAAAGTTCTTC.

The chain uses TRBV9 and TRBJ1-2; maybe TRBD1 (6 bases). CDR3 length: 15 residues. With 4 bases removed from V and 5 bases from J, the gap between germline ends came to 18 bases. The V gene's germline CDR1 is SGDLS and CDR2 YYNGEE. The CDR3 loop is CASSLGGGAEYGYTF. CDR3 DNA sequence: TGTGCCAGCAGCCTCGGAGGGGGGGCGGAGTATGGCTACACCTTC.

V and J are TRBV4-1 and TRBJ2-7; no clear D gene. V lost 0 bases to trimming and J lost 3 bases, with 9 bases between them. The CDR3 has 14 amino acids. The germline V gene encodes CDR1 MGHRA and CDR2 YSYEKL. The CDR3 protein is CASSQDPGLYEQYF. CDR3 sequence (DNA): TGCGCCAGCAGCCAAGATCCCGGGCTCTACGAGCAGTACTTC.

As DNA, the CDR3 is TGTGCCAGTAGTATGTTAGGGGGAGCGGGATCTCAAGAGACCCAGTACTTC. The encoded protein is CASSMLGGAGSQETQYF. The rearrangement joins TRBV19 to TRBJ2-5; D may be TRBD2 (7 bases). CDR1 and CDR2 (germline): LNHDA, SQIVND (reference sequence). Deletions cut 3 bases from V and 2 bases from J, with 19 bases between. CDR3 length: 17 residues.

The chain combines TRBV5-6 with TRBJ2-7; 9 bases map to TRBD2. Trimming at V came to 1 base and at J to 0 bases, leaving 2 bases not matched to a gene. This CDR3 spans 15 amino acids. Germline V gene lookup returns CDR1 SGHDT and CDR2 YYEEEE. The CDR3 nucleotides read TGTGCCAGCAGCTTGATAGCGGGAGCCTCCTACGAGCAGTACTTC. Translated, it gives CASSLIAGASYEQYF.

The chain employs TRBV23-1 and TRBJ1-5; 9 nucleotides line up with TRBD1. TRBV23-1 is identified as an open reading frame with a role that is uncertain. Losses at the gene ends were 4 bases for V and 1 base for J; bases not matched to a gene: 2. This CDR3 comprises 15 residues. The CDR3 here is CASSPDRGSNQPQHF. The CDR3 nucleotides read TGCGCCAGCAGTCCGGACAGGGGAAGCAATCAGCCCCAGCATTTT.

J is TRBJ2-1 and V is TRBV18, with D perhaps matching TRBD2 (6 bases). This CDR3 has 13 residues. Germline V gene lookup returns CDR1 KGHSH and CDR2 LQKENI. V lost 6 bases, J lost 6 bases, and 12 bases lay in between. The CDR3 DNA sequence: TGTGCCAGCTCCGCTGGGCGGGGCAATGAGCAGTTCTTC. It codes for CASSAGRGNEQFF.

V gene TRBV7-9 combines with J gene TRBJ2-2, with D maybe TRBD1 (6 bases). The germline V and J ends were trimmed by 1 base and 1 base, with 7 bases remaining between them. CDR3 length: 15 amino acids. Germline V gene sequence: CDR1 SEHNR, CDR2 FQNEAQ (reference sequence). The CDR3 sequence is CASSLVQGNTGELFF. The CDR3, as DNA: TGTGCCAGCAGCTTAGTACAGGGGAACACCGGGGAGCTGTTTTTT.

The V gene is TRBV19, the J gene TRBJ2-2; 11 nucleotides line up with TRBD2. From germline, CDR1 is LNHDA and CDR2 SQIVND (reference sequence). Trimming cost V 2 bases and J 2 bases; bases outside gene matches: 4. The CDR3 covers 17 residues. The CDR3 nucleotides are TGTGCCAGTAGTATACTAGCGGGGGGACCTAACACCGGGGAGCTGTTTTTT. It is translated as CASSILAGGPNTGELFF.

This chain connects TRBV19 to TRBJ2-5; a weak D match, TRBD1 (6 bases). The CDR3 is 12 residues long. The germline V gene encodes CDR1 LNHDA and CDR2 SQIVND (reference sequence). Trimming took off 9 bases at V and 7 bases at J, with 15 bases between the two ends. CDR3 in amino acids: CASLYRDGTQYF. In nucleotides, the CDR3 is TGTGCCAGCCTCTACAGGGATGGGACCCAGTACTTC.